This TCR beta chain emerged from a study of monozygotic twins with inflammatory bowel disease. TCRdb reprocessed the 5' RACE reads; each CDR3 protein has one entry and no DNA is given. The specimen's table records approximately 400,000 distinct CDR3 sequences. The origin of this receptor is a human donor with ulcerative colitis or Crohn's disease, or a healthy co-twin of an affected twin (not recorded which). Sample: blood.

The CDR3 is CASSRLGGGSYNEQFF. The J gene is TRBJ2-1, the V gene TRBV14; TCRdb outputs TRBD1, but without DNA this stays unchecked. Germline V gene sequence: CDR1 SGHDN, CDR2 FVKESK. The CDR3 extends over 16 amino acids.